This T cell receptor beta chain was identified in a study of glioma-infiltrating T cells after dendritic cell vaccination. As for the study in general: Patients received three intradermal dendritic cell vaccine injections at biweekly intervals.

Profiling relied on immunoSEQ multiplex PCR, and the TCRdb table lists in-frame clones only, not all of them. Of fewer than 85,000 clones in the sample, roughly 90% were seen once. This receptor was obtained from a human donor with glioblastoma. The source material was blood, sampled before dendritic cell vaccination.

The CDR3 loop is CSARWGTGLGGEQYF. The CDR3 DNA reads as TGCAGCGCCCGTTGGGGGACGGGTCTGGGGGGCGAGCAGTACTTC. V and J are TRBV29-1 and TRBJ2-7, with a weak D call TRBD2 (6 bases). The V end lost 7 bases, the J end lost 6 bases, and 25 bases lay between the germline ends. The CDR3 totals 15 residues. Germline V gene data show CDR1 as SQVTM and CDR2 as ANQGSEA.